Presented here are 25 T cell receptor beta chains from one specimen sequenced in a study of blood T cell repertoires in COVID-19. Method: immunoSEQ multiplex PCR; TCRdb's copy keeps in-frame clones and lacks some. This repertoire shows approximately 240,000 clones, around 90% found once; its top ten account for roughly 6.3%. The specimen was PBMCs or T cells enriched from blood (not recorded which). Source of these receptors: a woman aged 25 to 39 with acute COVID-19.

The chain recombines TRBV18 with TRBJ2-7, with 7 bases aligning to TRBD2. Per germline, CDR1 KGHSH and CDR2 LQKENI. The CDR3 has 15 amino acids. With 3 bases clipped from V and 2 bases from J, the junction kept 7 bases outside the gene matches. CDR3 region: CASSPQRGTPYEQYF. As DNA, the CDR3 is TGTGCCAGCTCACCTCAGCGGGGTACACCCTACGAGCAGTACTTC. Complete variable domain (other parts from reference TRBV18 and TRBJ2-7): NAGVMQNPRHLVRRRGQEARLRCSPMKGHSHVYWYRQLPEEGLKFMVYLQKENIIDESGMPKERFSAEFPKEGPSILRIQQVVRGDSAAYFCASSPQRGTPYEQYFGPGTRLTVT.

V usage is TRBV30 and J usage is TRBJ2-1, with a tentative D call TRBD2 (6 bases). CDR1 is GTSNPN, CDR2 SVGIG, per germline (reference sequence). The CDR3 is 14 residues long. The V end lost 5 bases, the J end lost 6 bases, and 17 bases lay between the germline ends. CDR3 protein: CAWCLGVGGNEQFF. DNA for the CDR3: TGTGCCTGGTGTTTAGGAGTCGGGGGCAATGAGCAGTTCTTC.

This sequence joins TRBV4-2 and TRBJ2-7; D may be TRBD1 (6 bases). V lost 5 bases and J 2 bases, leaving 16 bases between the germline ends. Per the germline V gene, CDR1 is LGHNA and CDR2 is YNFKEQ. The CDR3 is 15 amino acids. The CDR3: CASSVGLGQTYEQYF. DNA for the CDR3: TGTGCCAGCAGCGTAGGTTTAGGACAGACCTACGAGCAGTACTTC.

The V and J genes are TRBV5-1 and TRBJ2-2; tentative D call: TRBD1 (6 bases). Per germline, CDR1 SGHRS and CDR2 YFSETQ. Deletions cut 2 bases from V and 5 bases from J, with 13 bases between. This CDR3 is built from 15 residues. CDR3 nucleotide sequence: TGCGCCAGCAGCTTATCACAGGGTGGAACCGGGGAGCTGTTTTTT. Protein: CASSLSQGGTGELFF.

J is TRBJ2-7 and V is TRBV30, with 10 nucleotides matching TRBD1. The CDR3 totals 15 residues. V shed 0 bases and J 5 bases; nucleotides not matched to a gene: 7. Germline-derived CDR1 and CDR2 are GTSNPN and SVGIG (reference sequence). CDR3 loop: CAWSVGTGEIHEQYF. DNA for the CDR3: TGTGCCTGGAGTGTAGGGACAGGGGAAATCCACGAGCAGTACTTC. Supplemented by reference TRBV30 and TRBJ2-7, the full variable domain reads SQTIHQWPATLVQPVGSPLSLECTVEGTSNPNLYWYRQAAGRGLQLLFYSVGIGQISSEVPQNLSASRPQDRQFILSSKKLLLSDSGFYLCAWSVGTGEIHEQYFGPGTRLTVT.

The CDR3 region has the DNA TGTGCCAGTCACAGGGAGGGAGACAACGGCTACACCTTC. This codes for CASHREGDNGYTF. This rearrangement joins TRBV19 to TRBJ1-2, with D perhaps TRBD1 (6 bases). The germline V gene encodes CDR1 LNHDA and CDR2 SQIVND (reference sequence). Trimming stripped 8 bases from V and 8 bases from J, with 18 bases between. This CDR3 is 13 amino acids long. Full variable domain (remainder filled in from reference TRBV19 and TRBJ1-2): DGGITQSPKYLFRKEGQNVTLSCEQNLNHDAMYWYRQDPGQGLRLIYYSQIVNDFQKGDIAEGYSVSREKKESFPLTVTSAQKNPTAFYLCASHREGDNGYTFGSGTRLTVV.

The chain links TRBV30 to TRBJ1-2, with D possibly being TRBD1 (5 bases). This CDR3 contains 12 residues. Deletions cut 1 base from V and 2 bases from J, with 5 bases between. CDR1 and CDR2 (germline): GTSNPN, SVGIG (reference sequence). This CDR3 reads CAWSGQNYGYTF. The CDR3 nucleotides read TGTGCCTGGAGTGGACAGAACTATGGCTACACCTTC.

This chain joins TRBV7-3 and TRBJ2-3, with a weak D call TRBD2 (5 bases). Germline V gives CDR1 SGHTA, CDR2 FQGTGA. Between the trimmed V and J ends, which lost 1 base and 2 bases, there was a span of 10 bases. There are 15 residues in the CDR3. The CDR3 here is CASSLSSGITDTQYF. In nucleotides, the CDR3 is TGTGCCAGCAGCTTAAGTTCGGGGATCACAGATACGCAGTATTTT.

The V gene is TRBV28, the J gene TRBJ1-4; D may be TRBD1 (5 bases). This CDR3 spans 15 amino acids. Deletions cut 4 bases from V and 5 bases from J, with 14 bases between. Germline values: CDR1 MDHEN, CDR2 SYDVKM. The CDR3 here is CASSYSQKGNEKLFF. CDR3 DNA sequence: TGTGCCAGCAGTTACTCACAGAAGGGGAATGAAAAACTGTTTTTT. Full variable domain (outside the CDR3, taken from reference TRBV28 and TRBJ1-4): DVKVTQSSRYLVKRTGEKVFLECVQDMDHENMFWYRQDPGLGLRLIYFSYDVKMKEKGDIPEGYSVSREKKERFSLILESASTNQTSMYLCASSYSQKGNEKLFFGSGTQLSVL.

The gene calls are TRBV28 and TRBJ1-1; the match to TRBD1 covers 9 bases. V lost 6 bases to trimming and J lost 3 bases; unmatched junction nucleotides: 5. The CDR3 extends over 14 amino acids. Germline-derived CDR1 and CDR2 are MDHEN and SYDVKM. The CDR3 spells CASRDGQGYTEAFF. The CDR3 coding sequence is TGTGCCAGCAGAGATGGACAGGGGTACACTGAAGCTTTCTTT.

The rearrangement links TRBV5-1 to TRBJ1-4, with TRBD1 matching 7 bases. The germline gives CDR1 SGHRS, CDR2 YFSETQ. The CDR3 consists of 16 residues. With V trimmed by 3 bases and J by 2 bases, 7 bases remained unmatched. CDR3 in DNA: TGCGCCAGCAGCTCTGCAGGGGGAACGACTAATGAAAAACTGTTTTTT. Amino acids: CASSSAGGTTNEKLFF.

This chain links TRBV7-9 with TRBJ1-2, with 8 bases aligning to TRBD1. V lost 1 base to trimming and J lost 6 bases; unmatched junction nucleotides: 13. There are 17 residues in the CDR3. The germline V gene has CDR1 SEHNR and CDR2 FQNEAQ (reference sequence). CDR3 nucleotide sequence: TGTGCCAGCAGCTTAGACGGGAGGAGTCGGACAGGGCATGGCTACACCTTC. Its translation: CASSLDGRSRTGHGYTF.

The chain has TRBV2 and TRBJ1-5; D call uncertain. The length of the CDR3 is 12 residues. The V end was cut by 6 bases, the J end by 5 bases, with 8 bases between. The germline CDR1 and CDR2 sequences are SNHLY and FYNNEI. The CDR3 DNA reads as TGTGCCAGCAGCTCCACTGATCAGCCCCAGCATTTT. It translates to CASSSTDQPQHF.

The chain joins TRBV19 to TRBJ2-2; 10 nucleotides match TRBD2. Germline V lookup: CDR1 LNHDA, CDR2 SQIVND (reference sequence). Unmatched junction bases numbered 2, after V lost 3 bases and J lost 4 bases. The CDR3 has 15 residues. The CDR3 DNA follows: TGTGCCAGTAGTATGGGACTAGCGCTCACCGGGGAGCTGTTTTTT. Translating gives CASSMGLALTGELFF.

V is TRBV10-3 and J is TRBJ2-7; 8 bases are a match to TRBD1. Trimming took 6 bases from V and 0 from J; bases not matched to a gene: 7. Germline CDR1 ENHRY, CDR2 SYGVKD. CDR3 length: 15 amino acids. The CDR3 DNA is TGTGCCATCAGGACTGGACAGGGTAACTCCTACGAGCAGTACTTC. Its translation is CAIRTGQGNSYEQYF.

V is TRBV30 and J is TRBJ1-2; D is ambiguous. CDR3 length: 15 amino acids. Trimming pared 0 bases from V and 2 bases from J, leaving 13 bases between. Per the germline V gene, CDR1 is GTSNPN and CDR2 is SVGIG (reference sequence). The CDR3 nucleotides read TGTGCCTGGAGTGTACAGACGCAGCTAAACTATGGCTACACCTTC. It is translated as CAWSVQTQLNYGYTF.

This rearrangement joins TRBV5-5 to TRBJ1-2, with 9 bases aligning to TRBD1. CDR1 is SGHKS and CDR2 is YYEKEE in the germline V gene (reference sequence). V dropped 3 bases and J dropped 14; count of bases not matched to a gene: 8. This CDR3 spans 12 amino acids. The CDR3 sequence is CASSWGQGEITF. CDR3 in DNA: TGTGCCAGCAGCTGGGGACAGGGAGAAATAACCTTC.

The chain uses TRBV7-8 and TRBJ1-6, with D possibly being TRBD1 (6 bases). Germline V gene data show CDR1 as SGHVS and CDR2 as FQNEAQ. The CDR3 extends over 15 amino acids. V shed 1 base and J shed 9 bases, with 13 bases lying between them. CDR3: CASSLGQGNGSPLHF. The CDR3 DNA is TGTGCCAGCAGCTTAGGTCAGGGGAATGGTTCACCCCTCCACTTT. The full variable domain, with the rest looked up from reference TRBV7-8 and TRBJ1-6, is GAGVSQSPRYKVAKRGQDVALRCDPISGHVSLFWYQQALGQGPEFLTYFQNEAQLDKSGLPSDRFFAERPEGSVSTLKIQRTQQEDSAVYLCASSLGQGNGSPLHFGNGTRLTVT.

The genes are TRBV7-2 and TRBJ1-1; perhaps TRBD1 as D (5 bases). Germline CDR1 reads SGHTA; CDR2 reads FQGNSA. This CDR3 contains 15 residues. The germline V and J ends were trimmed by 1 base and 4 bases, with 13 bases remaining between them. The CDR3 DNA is TGTGCCAGCAGCTTAGAGGTTGCGGGGACCACTGAAGCTTTCTTT. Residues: CASSLEVAGTTEAFF.

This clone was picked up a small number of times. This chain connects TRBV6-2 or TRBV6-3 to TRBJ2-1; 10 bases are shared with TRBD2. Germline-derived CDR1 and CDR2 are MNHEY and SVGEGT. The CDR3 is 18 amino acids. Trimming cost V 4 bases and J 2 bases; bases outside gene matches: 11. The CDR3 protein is CASSSPAQREGTYNEQFF. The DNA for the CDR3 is TGTGCCAGCAGTTCACCTGCCCAGCGGGAGGGCACCTACAATGAGCAGTTCTTC.

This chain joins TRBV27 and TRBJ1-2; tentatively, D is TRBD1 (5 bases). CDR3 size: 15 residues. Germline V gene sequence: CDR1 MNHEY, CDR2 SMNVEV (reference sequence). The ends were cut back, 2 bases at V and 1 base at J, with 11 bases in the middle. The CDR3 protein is CASSLGQGINYGYTF. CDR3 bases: TGTGCCAGCAGTTTAGGTCAGGGAATTAACTATGGCTACACCTTC.

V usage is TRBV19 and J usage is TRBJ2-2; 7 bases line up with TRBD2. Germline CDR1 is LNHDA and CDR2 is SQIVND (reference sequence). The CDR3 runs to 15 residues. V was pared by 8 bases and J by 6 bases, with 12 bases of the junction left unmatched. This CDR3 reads CASRTGAGVAGELFF. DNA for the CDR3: TGTGCCAGTCGAACGGGCGCGGGAGTGGCCGGGGAGCTGTTTTTT.

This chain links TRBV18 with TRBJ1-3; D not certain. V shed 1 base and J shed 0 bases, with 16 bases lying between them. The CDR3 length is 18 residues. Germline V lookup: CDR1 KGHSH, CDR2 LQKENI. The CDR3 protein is CASSPRAPTESSGNTIYF. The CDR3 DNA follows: TGTGCCAGCTCACCACGCGCACCGACGGAGAGCTCTGGAAACACCATATATTTT.

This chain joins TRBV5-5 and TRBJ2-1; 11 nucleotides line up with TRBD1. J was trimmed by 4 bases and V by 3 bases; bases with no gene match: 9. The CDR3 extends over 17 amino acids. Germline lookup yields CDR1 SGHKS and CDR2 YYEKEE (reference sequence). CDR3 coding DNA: TGTGCCAGCAGCTACGCATTTGGGACAGGGGGTTACAATGAGCAGTTCTTC. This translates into CASSYAFGTGGYNEQFF.

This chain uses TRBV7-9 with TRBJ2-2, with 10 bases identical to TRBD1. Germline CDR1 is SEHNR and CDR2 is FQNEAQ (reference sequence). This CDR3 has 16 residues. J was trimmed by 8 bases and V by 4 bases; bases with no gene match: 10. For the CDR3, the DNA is TGTGCCAGCAGCTCACCGTGGACAGGGGGTTTGGGGGAGCTGTTTTTT. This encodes CASSSPWTGGLGELFF.